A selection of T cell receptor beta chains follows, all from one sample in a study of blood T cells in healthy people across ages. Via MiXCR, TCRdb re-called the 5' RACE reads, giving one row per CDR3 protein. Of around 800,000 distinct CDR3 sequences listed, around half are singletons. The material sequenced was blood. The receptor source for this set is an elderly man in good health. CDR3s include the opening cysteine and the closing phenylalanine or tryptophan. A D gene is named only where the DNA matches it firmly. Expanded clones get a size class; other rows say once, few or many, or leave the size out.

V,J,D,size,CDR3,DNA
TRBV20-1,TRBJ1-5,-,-,CSARARGRAGNQPQHF,TGCAGTGCTAGAGCCCGGGGCAGGGCAGGAAATCAGCCCCAGCATTTT
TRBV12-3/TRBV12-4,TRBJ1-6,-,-,CASSFGTASSPLHF,TGTGCCAGCAGTTTTGGAACAGCAAGCTCACCCCTCCACTTT
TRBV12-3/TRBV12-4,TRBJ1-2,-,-,CASSFDSLGYGYTF,TGTGCCAGCAGTTTCGACAGCCTCGGCTATGGCTACACCTTC
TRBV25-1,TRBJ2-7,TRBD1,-,CAIGTETAECWTGSRTYEQYF,TGTGCCATAGGTACCGAAACGGCTGAATGCTGGACAGGGTCTCGTACCTACGAGCAGTACTTC
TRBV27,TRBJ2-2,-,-,CVSSFGLVNPGELFF,TGTGTCAGCAGTTTCGGCCTAGTGAACCCCGGGGAGCTGTTTTTT
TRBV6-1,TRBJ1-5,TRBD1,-,CASVRTGGNQPQHF,TGTGCCAGCGTTCGGACAGGGGGCAATCAGCCCCAGCATTTT
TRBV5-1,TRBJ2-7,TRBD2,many,CASSLGLAISYEQYF,TGCGCCAGCAGCTTAGGACTAGCGATCTCCTACGAGCAGTACTTC
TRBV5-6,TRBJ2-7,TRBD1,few,CASSRTGFYEQYF,TGTGCCAGCAGCCGGACAGGTTTCTACGAGCAGTACTTC
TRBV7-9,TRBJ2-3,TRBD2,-,CASSLRGGTTDTQYF,TGTGCCAGCAGCTTACGCGGGGGGACCACAGATACGCAGTATTTT
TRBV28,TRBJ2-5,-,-,CAGSSGRWQETQYF,TGTGCCGGCAGTTCGGGACGGTGGCAAGAGACCCAGTACTTC
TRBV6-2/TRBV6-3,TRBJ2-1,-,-,CASTGLAYNEQFF,TGTGCCAGCACAGGGTTGGCCTACAATGAGCAGTTCTTC
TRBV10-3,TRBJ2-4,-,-,CATGQDSDIQYF,TGTGCCACAGGGCAAGATAGTGACATTCAGTACTTC
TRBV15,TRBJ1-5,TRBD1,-,CATSRGSDRGRRQPQHF,TGTGCCACCAGCAGAGGGTCGGACAGGGGGCGTCGACAGCCCCAGCATTTT
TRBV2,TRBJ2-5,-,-,CAGGRRQGLETQYF,TGTGCCGGAGGCCGGCGGCAGGGCTTAGAGACCCAGTACTTC
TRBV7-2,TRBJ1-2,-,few,CASSSARGHYGYTF,TGTGCCAGCAGCTCCGCTCGGGGGCACTATGGCTACACCTTC
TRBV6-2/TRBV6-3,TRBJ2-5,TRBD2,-,CASTLGVRLAGQETQYF,TGTGCCAGCACTTTGGGGGTCCGACTAGCGGGTCAAGAGACCCAGTACTTC
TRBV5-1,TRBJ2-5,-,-,CASSPGRHGPRQETQYF,TGCGCCAGCAGTCCGGGTAGACACGGCCCTCGCCAAGAGACCCAGTACTTC
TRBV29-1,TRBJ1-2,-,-,CSVEVQGSGYTF,TGCAGCGTTGAAGTACAGGGCAGTGGCTACACCTTC
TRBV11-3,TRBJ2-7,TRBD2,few,CASSSGVLRGEGEQYF,TGTGCCAGCAGCTCCGGAGTTCTGCGGGGGGAGGGCGAGCAGTACTTC
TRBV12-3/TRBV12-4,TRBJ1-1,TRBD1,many,CASRQTGGTEAFF,TGTGCCAGCAGACAAACAGGGGGCACTGAAGCTTTCTTT
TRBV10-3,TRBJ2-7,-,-,CAISEGAGSSYEQYF,TGTGCCATCAGTGAAGGAGCAGGATCCTCCTACGAGCAGTACTTC
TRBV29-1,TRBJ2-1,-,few,CPGSSSKYNEQFF,TGCCCCGGGTCGTCTAGCAAGTACAATGAGCAGTTCTTC
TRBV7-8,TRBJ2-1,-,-,CASRVQGAHNERFF,TGTGCCAGCAGAGTTCAGGGAGCCCACAATGAGCGGTTCTTC
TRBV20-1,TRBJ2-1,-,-,CSARKTEDEQFF,TGCAGTGCTAGAAAGACAGAAGATGAGCAGTTCTTC
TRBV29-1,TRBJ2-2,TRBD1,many,CSVGGQGNTGELFF,TGCAGCGTGGGAGGACAGGGGAACACCGGGGAGCTGTTTTTT
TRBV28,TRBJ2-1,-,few,CASSWSRSYNEQFF,TGTGCCAGCAGTTGGAGTCGCTCCTACAATGAGCAGTTCTTC
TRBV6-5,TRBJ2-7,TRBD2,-,CASSYGRLAGPYEQYF,TGTGCCAGCAGTTACGGGCGTCTAGCGGGGCCATACGAGCAGTACTTC
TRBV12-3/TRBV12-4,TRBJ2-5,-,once,CASSPGAGSNEQYF,TGTGCCAGCAGCCCCGGGGCGGGGAGCAATGAGCAGTACTTC
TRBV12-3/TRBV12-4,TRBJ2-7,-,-,CASSLGRELSYEQYF,TGTGCCAGCAGTTTGGGCAGGGAGCTTTCCTACGAGCAGTACTTC
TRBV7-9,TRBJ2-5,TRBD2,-,CARSSRGGTETQYF,TGTGCCCGCAGCTCTAGGGGAGGGACAGAGACCCAGTACTTC
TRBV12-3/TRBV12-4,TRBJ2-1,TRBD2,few,CASRRTSGNRVNEQFF,TGTGCCAGCAGAAGGACTAGCGGGAATCGGGTCAATGAGCAGTTCTTC
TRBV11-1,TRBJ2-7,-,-,CASSLAGGLLYEQYF,TGTGCCAGCAGCTTAGCAGGGGGTCTACTCTACGAGCAGTACTTC
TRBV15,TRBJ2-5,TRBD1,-,CATSRGQGEGETQYF,TGTGCCACCAGCAGAGGCCAGGGGGAAGGGGAGACCCAGTACTTC
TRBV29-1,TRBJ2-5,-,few,CSVSSNQETQYF,TGCAGCGTGTCGTCTAACCAAGAGACCCAGTACTTC
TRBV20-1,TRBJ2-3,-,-,CSARETGALDTQYF,TGCAGTGCTAGAGAGACGGGAGCATTAGATACGCAGTATTTT
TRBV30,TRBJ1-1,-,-,CAWSDGGSEAFF,TGTGCCTGGAGCGACGGAGGGTCCGAAGCTTTCTTT
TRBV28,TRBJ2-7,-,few,CASRPPDGHDGLRSYEQYF,TGTGCCAGCAGACCCCCCGACGGCCACGATGGTCTCCGGTCCTACGAGCAGTACTTC
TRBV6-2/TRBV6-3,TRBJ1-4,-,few,CASGSLPLEKLFF,TGTGCCAGCGGCTCTCTTCCTCTGGAAAAACTGTTTTTT
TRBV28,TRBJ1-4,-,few,CASSYGPVLDSRNEKLFF,TGTGCCAGCAGTTACGGCCCGGTGTTGGACAGCCGTAATGAAAAACTGTTTTTT
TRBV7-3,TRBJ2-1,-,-,CASSLRGSSPSYNEQFF,TGTGCCAGCAGCTTAAGGGGGAGCAGCCCTTCGTACAATGAGCAGTTCTTC
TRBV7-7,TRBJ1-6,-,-,CASSRDRNNSPLHF,TGTGCTAGCAGCCGCGACAGGAATAATTCACCCCTCCACTTT
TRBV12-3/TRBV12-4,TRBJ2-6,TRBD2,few,CASSFLLAGVSGANVLTF,TGTGCCAGCAGTTTTTTACTAGCGGGAGTTTCTGGGGCCAACGTCCTGACTTTC
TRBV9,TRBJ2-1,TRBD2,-,CASSPSGRVEQFF,TGTGCCAGCTCTCCCAGCGGGAGGGTTGAGCAGTTCTTC
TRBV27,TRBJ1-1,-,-,CANSLAFVGGTEAFF,TGTGCCAACAGTTTAGCTTTCGTGGGTGGCACTGAAGCTTTCTTT
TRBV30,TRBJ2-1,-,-,CAWSRGNEQFF,TGTGCCTGGAGCCGTGGAAATGAGCAGTTCTTC
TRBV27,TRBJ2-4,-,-,CASSPGTPEQYF,TGTGCCAGCAGTCCCGGGACACCGGAGCAGTACTTC
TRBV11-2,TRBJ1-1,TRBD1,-,CASSYGTGEAFF,TGTGCCAGCAGCTATGGGACAGGAGAAGCTTTCTTT
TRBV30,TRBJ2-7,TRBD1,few,CAWSADRDHEQYF,TGTGCCTGGAGCGCCGACAGGGACCACGAGCAGTACTTC
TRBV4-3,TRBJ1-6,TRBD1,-,CASSRDRARAGSPLHF,TGCGCCAGCAGCCGTGACAGGGCCCGGGCAGGGTCACCCCTCCACTTT
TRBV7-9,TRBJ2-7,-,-,CASSILTAGRYEQYF,TGTGCCAGCAGCATCCTAACGGCGGGGAGGTACGAGCAGTACTTC
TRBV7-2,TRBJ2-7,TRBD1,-,CASSLDQGAGEGARYEQYF,TGTGCCAGCAGCTTAGATCAAGGCGCAGGTGAGGGGGCCAGATACGAGCAGTACTTC
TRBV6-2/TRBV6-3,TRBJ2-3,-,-,CASSYSISGHGGGDTQYF,TGTGCCAGCAGTTACTCGATTAGCGGGCACGGAGGGGGAGATACGCAGTATTTT
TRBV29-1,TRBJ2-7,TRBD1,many,CSVRTGAYEQYF,TGCAGCGTGCGGACAGGGGCCTACGAGCAGTACTTC